This T cell receptor beta chain was observed in a study of blood T cell repertoires in COVID-19 (TCRdb year 2020). In terms of the full investigation: Samples covering the acute and convalescent phases of COVID-19 were provided by collaborators in the United States, Italy and Spain. The prospective study material was composed of cDNA or gDNA derived from T cells, B-cell-depleted T cells, or PBMCs. Subjects who had been exposed to COVID-19, were actively infected with it, or had recovered from it provided the deeply sampled blood TCRbeta repertoires that made up the dataset. The repertoires were released in a freely available public database intended as a resource for research on the immune response to SARS-CoV-2. The samples were drawn from two sources: the first 160 participants of the ongoing ImmuneRACE study, and 950 to 1,500 subjects contributed by 6 global collaborators. A de-identified subject ID, COVID-19 status, age in years and sex were almost always included in the sample metadata. HLA class I and class II types, where available, came from metadata supplied by the sample provider rather than from assay-based typing.

TCRbeta CDR3 regions were amplified from genomic DNA by means of the immunoSEQ Assay, a bias-controlled multiplex PCR. Turning to the authors' computational methods: Within the assay, amplification of reference gene primers was used to estimate how many nucleated cells each sample contained. To quantify the absolute abundance of each unique TCRbeta CDR3 rearrangement, sequence reads were collapsed and filtered. For each sample, productive Simpson clonality was calculated by taking the square root of Simpson's diversity index across productive rearrangements. TCRdb retrieved this table from immuneACCESS and kept in-frame rearrangements only. Not all clones are present; in checked studies, unresolved V genes account for under half, and no reason is known for the remainder. V and J calls and clone size are copied from that table; D and trimming were computed from the DNA. The sample table records about 180,000 clones; roughly 84% of these occur just once. Roughly 7.2% of the sample is taken by the ten largest.

As regards this clone: The target of this receptor is not known. The record has no base qualities; no much larger clone is one base away.

V ends up 6 bases short and J 7 bases short, with an unmatched junction base count of 8. The CDR3 numbers 13 residues from cysteine through phenylalanine. Of the read, only the CDR3 DNA is kept; its 39 bases are in frame from base 1. Study-wide conclusions, independent of this receptor: The quantity of clinical and demographic metadata differed by source and by participant and was supplied without curation.

At one collaborating source in Seattle, patients were enrolled during active infection and were followed longitudinally through the course of disease. The collaborating institutions used their own protocols to collect whole blood in K2EDTA tubes. For TCRbeta analysis, collaborators shipped samples as frozen whole blood, isolated PBMCs, or DNA extracted from either of those sample types. This TCR was recovered from a woman in her 40s with COVID-19, enrolled during active disease. The rearrangement joined TRBV23-1 to TRBJ1-2, with 7 middle bases fitting TRBD1. TRBV23-1 belongs to the ORF category, with a function that is uncertain. Material for sequencing was peripheral blood. The DNA sequence is as follows: TGCGCCAGCAGAGCGACAGGGCGGCGTGGCTACACCTTC. Its translation is CASRATGRRGYTF.